A selection of T cell receptor beta chains follows, all from one sample in a study of low-dose radiotherapy and immunotherapy resistance in tumors. TCRdb re-derived calls from the reads in MiXCR, one entry per CDR3 protein. Of about 47,000 distinct CDR3 sequences listed, about an eighth were seen once; the top ten hold approximately 6.2%. The starting material was PBMCs, obtained before treatment. These TCRs come from a female donor with ovarian cancer. The CDR3 runs from the conserved cysteine through the conserved F or W. Each record gives: D gene, V gene, clone size, J gene, CDR3 protein, CDR3 DNA. The D gene is left open where the match is weak. Clone size, where shown, is once, few, many, or a class for clones that have expanded.

TRBD1	TRBV12-3/TRBV12-4	few	TRBJ2-6	CASRTTGWASGANVLTF	TGTGCCAGCAGGACGACAGGGTGGGCCTCTGGGGCCAACGTCCTGACTTTC
NA	TRBV7-8	NA	TRBJ2-2	CASSEWRDTGELFFF	NA
NA	TRBV12-3/TRBV12-4	many	TRBJ2-7	CASSLTTPYEQYF	TGTGCCAGCAGTCTGACCACGCCCTACGAGCAGTACTTC
NA	TRBV12-3/TRBV12-4	many	TRBJ2-7	CASSLVQGYEQYF	TGTGCCAGCAGTTTGGTACAGGGCTACGAGCAGTACTTC
NA	TRBV2	many	TRBJ1-5	CASSDGGYNQPQHF	TGTGCCAGCAGTGATGGAGGCTACAATCAGCCCCAGCATTTT
NA	TRBV6-5	many	TRBJ1-2	CASSYGPPGYGYTF	TGTGCCAGCAGTTACGGCCCCCCGGGCTATGGCTACACCTTC
NA	TRBV18	many	TRBJ1-1	CASSPSAGSDTEAFF	TGTGCCAGCTCACCATCGGCAGGGAGCGACACTGAAGCTTTCTTT
NA	TRBV7-2	many	TRBJ1-2	CASSLAVEIGYTF	TGTGCCAGCAGCTTAGCGGTGGAAATTGGCTACACCTTC
NA	TRBV30	many	TRBJ2-3	CAWSRGGTDTQYF	TGTGCCTGGAGCAGAGGGGGCACAGATACGCAGTATTTT
NA	TRBV18	NA	TRBJ2-2	CASSPRQENTGELFF	TGTGCCAGCTCACCTCGACAGGAAAACACCGGGGAGCTGTTTTTT
TRBD1	TRBV5-1	many	TRBJ1-1	CASRKQGGNTEAFF	TGCGCCAGCAGGAAACAGGGGGGGAACACTGAAGCTTTCTTT
NA	TRBV5-5	many	TRBJ1-4	CASSSRGEKLFF	TGTGCCAGCAGCTCCCGGGGGGAAAAACTGTTTTTT
TRBD2	TRBV5-1	many	TRBJ2-7	CASSSIAGGAYEQYF	TGCGCCAGCAGCTCCATAGCGGGAGGGGCCTACGAGCAGTACTTC
TRBD1	TRBV18	many	TRBJ2-1	CASSPPTGGGSNEQFF	TGTGCCAGCTCACCACCGACAGGGGGGGGGAGCAATGAGCAGTTCTTC
NA	TRBV7-6	many	TRBJ2-7	CASSPLGSYEQYF	TGTGCCAGCAGCCCACTGGGCTCCTACGAGCAGTACTTC
TRBD1	TRBV18	many	TRBJ1-4	CASSPTGLAEKLFF	TGTGCCAGCTCACCGACAGGGTTGGCTGAAAAACTGTTTTTT
TRBD1	TRBV7-9	many	TRBJ1-5	CASSLAQGDNQPQHF	TGTGCCAGCAGCCTTGCACAGGGGGACAATCAGCCCCAGCATTTT
NA	TRBV7-9	many	TRBJ1-1	CASSNQRQVGGTEAFF	TGTGCCAGCAGCAACCAACGACAGGTTGGAGGCACTGAAGCTTTCTTT
NA	TRBV28	NA	TRBJ1-5	CASSLIVPAGGNQPQHFFFFFF	NA
NA	TRBV6-2/TRBV6-3	many	TRBJ2-2	CASRFGTSNTGELFF	TGTGCCAGCAGGTTCGGGACATCAAACACCGGGGAGCTGTTTTTT
NA	TRBV2	medium-sized	TRBJ2-5	CAGRDIYQETQYF	TGTGCCGGCCGGGACATTTATCAAGAGACCCAGTACTTC
NA	TRBV18	many	TRBJ2-5	CASSPRRRDQETQYF	TGTGCCAGCTCCCCCAGGAGGCGGGACCAAGAGACCCAGTACTTC
NA	TRBV5-1	many	TRBJ2-7	CASSLVDSSYEQYF	TGCGCCAGCAGCTTGGTCGACAGCTCCTACGAGCAGTACTTC
NA	TRBV5-1	many	TRBJ2-1	CASRRDALYNEQFF	TGCGCCAGCAGACGGGACGCACTCTACAATGAGCAGTTCTTC
NA	TRBV10-3	many	TRBJ1-1	CAISERVRETEAFF	TGTGCCATCAGTGAGAGGGTCAGGGAGACTGAAGCTTTCTTT
NA	TRBV30	few	TRBJ1-1	CAWSVGGGTEAFF	TGTGCCTGGAGTGTGGGGGGGGGCACTGAAGCTTTCTTT
NA	TRBV20-1	many	TRBJ2-1	CSAGRTGNYNEQFF	TGCAGTGCTGGACGGACTGGAAACTACAATGAGCAGTTCTTC
NA	TRBV28	many	TRBJ2-6	CASSSILTELYSSGANVLTF	TGTGCCAGCAGTTCGATCCTGACAGAATTGTATAGCTCTGGGGCCAACGTCCTGACTTTC
NA	TRBV12-3/TRBV12-4	many	TRBJ1-1	CASSLENTEAFF	TGTGCCAGCAGTTTGGAGAACACTGAAGCTTTCTTT
NA	TRBV29-1	many	TRBJ2-3	CSVSDGTDTQYF	TGCAGCGTGTCGGATGGCACAGATACGCAGTATTTT
NA	TRBV28	few	TRBJ2-7	CASGIITPSEQYF	TGTGCCAGCGGCATAATTACGCCCTCTGAGCAGTACTTC
TRBD1	TRBV6-2/TRBV6-3	many	TRBJ1-5	CASSYGTGYQPQHF	TGTGCCAGCAGTTACGGGACAGGGTATCAGCCCCAGCATTTT
TRBD1	TRBV9	many	TRBJ2-3	CASSPPRTGGSSTDTQYF	TGTGCCAGCAGCCCCCCAAGGACAGGGGGATCTAGCACAGATACGCAGTATTTT
NA	TRBV28	NA	TRBJ2-7	CASSLPAQPRQYF	TGTGCCAGCAGTTTACCGGCCCAGCCCAGGCAGTACTTC
TRBD2	TRBV25-1	many	TRBJ2-1	CASSEYGGGSSYNEQFF	TGTGCCAGCAGTGAATACGGGGGGGGGAGCTCCTACAATGAGCAGTTCTTC
TRBD2	TRBV3-1	many	TRBJ2-3	CASSPGGTRSTGATQYF	TGTGCCAGCAGCCCGGGCGGGACTAGGTCCACGGGGGCTACGCAGTATTTT
NA	TRBV10-3	many	TRBJ2-3	CAISEVKGGGTQYF	TGTGCCATCAGTGAGGTGAAAGGGGGAGGTACGCAGTATTTT
TRBD2	TRBV7-9	many	TRBJ2-3	CASSKGLAGTDTQYF	TGTGCCAGCAGCAAGGGACTAGCGGGCACAGATACGCAGTATTTT
NA	TRBV11-2	many	TRBJ1-3	CASSPTVSGNTIYF	TGTGCCAGCAGCCCGACAGTCTCTGGAAACACCATATATTTT
TRBD1	TRBV3-1	many	TRBJ1-6	CASNEGAGSPLHF	TGTGCCAGCAACGAGGGGGCGGGATCACCCCTCCACTTT
TRBD2	TRBV7-6	many	TRBJ2-7	CASSPAGAASEQYF	TGTGCCAGCAGCCCAGCGGGGGCGGCCTCCGAGCAGTACTTC
NA	TRBV2	many	TRBJ2-2	CASSGLTAGTGELFF	TGTGCCAGCAGTGGACTTACAGCGGGCACCGGGGAGCTGTTTTTT
TRBD1	TRBV7-3	many	TRBJ2-2	CASSKGTGATGELFF	TGTGCCAGCAGCAAGGGGACAGGGGCCACCGGGGAGCTGTTTTTT
NA	TRBV18	many	TRBJ2-1	CASSLDWGSGNEQFF	TGTGCCAGCTCATTGGACTGGGGTTCTGGCAATGAGCAGTTCTTC